This T cell receptor beta chain was retrieved from a study of T cells in Graves' hyperthyroidism and ophthalmopathy. Whole-study results and caveats: Patients with ophthalmopathy were separated from those with stable hyperthyroidism by a 13 V-J model. Most thyroid-expanded clonotypes above 0.001 were also found in blood.

The CDR3 regions of TCR beta were amplified from RNA transcripts. The TCR CDR3 first-round RT-PCR relied on the HTBI primer set. TCRdb re-called the multiplex PCR reads with MiXCR, one entry per CDR3 protein. This table holds approximately 430,000 distinct CDR3 sequences, about 14% found once. Researchers barred patients who had uncontrolled infection, other autoimmune disease, pregnancy or lactation. Diagnosis relied on clinical symptoms, serum thyroxine and TRAb, thyroid ultrasound and orbital computed tomography. There are many counts of this clonotype. Its antigen is not known. The sequence was collected from a man between 18 and 29 years old with Graves' ophthalmopathy. Source material: blood.

The CDR3 nucleotides are TGTGCCAGCCAATTTGGAGACTACGAGCAGTACTTC. It encodes CASQFGDYEQYF. The V and J genes are TRBV7-2 and TRBJ2-7; D gene ambiguous. The CDR3 spans 12 residues. The V end was cut by 8 bases, the J end by 3 bases, with 11 bases between. Germline V gene lookup returns CDR1 SGHTA and CDR2 FQGNSA. Full variable domain (rest looked up from reference TRBV7-2 and TRBJ2-7): GAGVSQSPSNKVTEKGKDVELRCDPISGHTALYWYRQSLGQGLEFLIYFQGNSAPDKSGLPSDRFSAERTGGSVSTLTIQRTQQEDSAVYLCASQFGDYEQYFGPGTRLTVT.